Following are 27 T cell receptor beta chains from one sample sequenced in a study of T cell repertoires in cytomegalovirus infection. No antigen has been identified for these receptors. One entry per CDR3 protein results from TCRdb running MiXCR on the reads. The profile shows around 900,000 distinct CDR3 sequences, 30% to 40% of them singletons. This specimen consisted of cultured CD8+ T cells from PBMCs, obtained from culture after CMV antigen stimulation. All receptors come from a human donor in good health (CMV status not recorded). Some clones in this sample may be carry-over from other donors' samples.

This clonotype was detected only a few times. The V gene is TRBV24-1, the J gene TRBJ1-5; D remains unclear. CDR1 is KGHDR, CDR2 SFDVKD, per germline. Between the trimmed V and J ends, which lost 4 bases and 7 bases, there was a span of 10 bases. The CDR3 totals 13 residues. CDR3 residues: CATSEVGDQPQHF. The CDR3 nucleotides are TGTGCCACCAGTGAAGTCGGCGACCAGCCCCAGCATTTT.

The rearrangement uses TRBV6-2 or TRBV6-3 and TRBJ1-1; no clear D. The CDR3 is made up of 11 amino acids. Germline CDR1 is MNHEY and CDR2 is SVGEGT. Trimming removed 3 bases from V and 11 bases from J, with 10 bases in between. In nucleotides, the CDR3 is TGTGCCAGCAGTTATGGTAATCGGGCTTTCTTT. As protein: CASSYGNRAFF.

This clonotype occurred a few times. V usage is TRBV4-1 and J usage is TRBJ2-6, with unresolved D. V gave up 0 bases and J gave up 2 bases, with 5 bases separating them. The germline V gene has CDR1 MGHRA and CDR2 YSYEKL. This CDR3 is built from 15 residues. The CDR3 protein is CASSQDPAGANVLTF. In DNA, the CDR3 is TGCGCCAGCAGCCAAGATCCCGCTGGGGCCAACGTCCTGACTTTC.

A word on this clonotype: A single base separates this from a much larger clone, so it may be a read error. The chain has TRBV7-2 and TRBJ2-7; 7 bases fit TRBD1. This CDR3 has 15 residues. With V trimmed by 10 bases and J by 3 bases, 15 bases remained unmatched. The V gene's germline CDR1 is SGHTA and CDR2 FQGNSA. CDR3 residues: CANRVHLTGSYEQYF. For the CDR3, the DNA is TGTGCCAACAGAGTTCACTTGACAGGGAGCTACGAGCAGTACTTC.

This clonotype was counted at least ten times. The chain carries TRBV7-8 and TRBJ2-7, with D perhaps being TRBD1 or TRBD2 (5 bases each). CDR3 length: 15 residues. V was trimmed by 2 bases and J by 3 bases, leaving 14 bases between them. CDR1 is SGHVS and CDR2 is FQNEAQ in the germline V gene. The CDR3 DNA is TGTGCCAGCAGCTTAAAGGGGACGGCCATCTACGAGCAGTACGTC. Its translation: CASSLKGTAIYEQYV.

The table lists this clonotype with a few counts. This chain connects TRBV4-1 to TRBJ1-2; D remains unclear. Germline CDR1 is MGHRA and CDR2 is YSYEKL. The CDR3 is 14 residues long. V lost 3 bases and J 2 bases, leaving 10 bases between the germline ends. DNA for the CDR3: TGCGCCAGCAGCCAGAACACAGACAACTATGGCTACACCTTC. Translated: CASSQNTDNYGYTF.

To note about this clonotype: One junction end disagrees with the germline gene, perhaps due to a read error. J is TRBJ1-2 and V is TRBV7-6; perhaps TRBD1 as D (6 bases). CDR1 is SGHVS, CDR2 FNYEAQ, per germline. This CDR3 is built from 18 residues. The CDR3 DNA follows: TGTGCCAGCAGATTAGAGGGGGATGGGACCGAATTGGACTATGGCTACACCTTC. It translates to CASRLEGDGTELDYGYTF.

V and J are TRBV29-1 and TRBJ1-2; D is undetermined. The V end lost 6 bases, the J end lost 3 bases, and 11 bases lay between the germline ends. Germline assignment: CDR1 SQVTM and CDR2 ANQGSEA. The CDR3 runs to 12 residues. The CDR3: CSVERGYYGYTF. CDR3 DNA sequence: TGCAGCGTCGAGCGAGGTTACTATGGCTACACCTTC.

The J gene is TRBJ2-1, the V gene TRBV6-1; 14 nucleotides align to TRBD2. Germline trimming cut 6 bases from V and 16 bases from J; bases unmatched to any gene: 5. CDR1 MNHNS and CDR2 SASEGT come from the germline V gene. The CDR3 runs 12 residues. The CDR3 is CASRTSGGAHFF. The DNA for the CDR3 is TGTGCCAGCAGGACTAGCGGGGGGGCTCACTTCTTC.

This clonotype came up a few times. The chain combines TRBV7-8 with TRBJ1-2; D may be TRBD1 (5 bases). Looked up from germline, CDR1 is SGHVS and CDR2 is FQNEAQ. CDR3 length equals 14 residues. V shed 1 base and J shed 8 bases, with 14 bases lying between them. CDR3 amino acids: CASSLEDSLDGYTF. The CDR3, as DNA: TGTGCCAGCAGCTTAGAAGACAGCCTGGACGGCTACACCTTC.

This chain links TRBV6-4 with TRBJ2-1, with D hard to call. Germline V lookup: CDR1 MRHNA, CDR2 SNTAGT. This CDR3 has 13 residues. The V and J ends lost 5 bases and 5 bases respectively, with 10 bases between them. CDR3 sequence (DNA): TGTGCCAGCAGTTTTAGAAGCGACAATGAGCAGTTCTTC. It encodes CASSFRSDNEQFF.

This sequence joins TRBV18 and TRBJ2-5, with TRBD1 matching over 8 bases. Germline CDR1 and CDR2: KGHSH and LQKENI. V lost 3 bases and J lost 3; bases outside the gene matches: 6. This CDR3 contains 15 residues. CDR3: CASSPDGQGEETQYF. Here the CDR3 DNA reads TGTGCCAGCTCACCGGACGGACAGGGCGAAGAGACCCAGTACTTC.

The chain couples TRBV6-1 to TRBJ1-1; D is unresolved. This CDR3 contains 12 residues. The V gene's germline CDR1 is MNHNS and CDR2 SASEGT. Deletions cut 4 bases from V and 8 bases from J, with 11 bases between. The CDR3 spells CASSGSLGEAFF. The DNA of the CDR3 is TGTGCCAGCAGTGGCTCCCTCGGGGAAGCTTTCTTT.

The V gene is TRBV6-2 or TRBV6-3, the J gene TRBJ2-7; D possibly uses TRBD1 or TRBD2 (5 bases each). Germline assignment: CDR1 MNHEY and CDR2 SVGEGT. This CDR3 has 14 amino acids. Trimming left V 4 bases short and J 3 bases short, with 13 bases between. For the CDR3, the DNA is TGTGCCAGCAGTTCGATCCGGGACGGCTACGAGCAGTACGTC. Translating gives CASSSIRDGYEQYV.

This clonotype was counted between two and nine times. The CDR3 DNA sequence: TGTGCCAGCAGTCCTCGGGGGACAGGGGTATACAATGAGCAGTTCTTC. It encodes CASSPRGTGVYNEQFF. The V call is TRBV6-1, the J call TRBJ2-1, with TRBD1 matching 10 bases. Per germline, CDR1 MNHNS and CDR2 SASEGT. CDR3 length equals 16 residues. V was clipped by 5 bases and J by 4 bases; unmatched bases: 8.

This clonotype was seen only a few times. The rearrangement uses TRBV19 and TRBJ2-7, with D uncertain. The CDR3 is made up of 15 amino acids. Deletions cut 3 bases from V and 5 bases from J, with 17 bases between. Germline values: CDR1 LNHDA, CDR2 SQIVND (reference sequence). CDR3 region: CASSINFGRYHEQYF. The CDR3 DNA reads TGTGCCAGTAGTATTAATTTTGGCAGGTACCACGAGCAGTACTTC. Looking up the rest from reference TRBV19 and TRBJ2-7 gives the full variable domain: DGGITQSPKYLFRKEGQNVTLSCEQNLNHDAMYWYRQDPGQGLRLIYYSQIVNDFQKGDIAEGYSVSREKKESFPLTVTSAQKNPTAFYLCASSINFGRYHEQYFGPGTRLTVT.

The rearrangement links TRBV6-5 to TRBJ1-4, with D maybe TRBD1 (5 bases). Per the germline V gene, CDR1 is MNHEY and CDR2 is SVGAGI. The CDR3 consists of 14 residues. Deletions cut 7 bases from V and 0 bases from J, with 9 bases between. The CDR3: CASTGGATNEKLFF. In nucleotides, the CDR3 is TGTGCCAGCACCGGGGGGGCAACTAATGAAAAACTGTTTTTT.

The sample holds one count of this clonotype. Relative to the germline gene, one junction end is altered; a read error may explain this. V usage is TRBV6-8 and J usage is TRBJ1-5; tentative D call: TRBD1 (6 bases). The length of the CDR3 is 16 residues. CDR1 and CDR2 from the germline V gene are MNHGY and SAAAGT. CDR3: CASRYSPGVSNQPQHF. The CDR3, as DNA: TGTGCCAGCAGGTACTCACCAGGGGTGAGCAATCAGCCCCAGCATTTT.

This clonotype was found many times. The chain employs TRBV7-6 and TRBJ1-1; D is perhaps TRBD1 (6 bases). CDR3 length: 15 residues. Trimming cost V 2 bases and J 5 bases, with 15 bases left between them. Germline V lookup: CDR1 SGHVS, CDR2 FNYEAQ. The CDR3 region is CASSLRAGARTEAFF. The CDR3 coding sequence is TGTGCCAGCAGCTTAAGGGCAGGGGCGAGGACTGAAGCTTTCTTT.

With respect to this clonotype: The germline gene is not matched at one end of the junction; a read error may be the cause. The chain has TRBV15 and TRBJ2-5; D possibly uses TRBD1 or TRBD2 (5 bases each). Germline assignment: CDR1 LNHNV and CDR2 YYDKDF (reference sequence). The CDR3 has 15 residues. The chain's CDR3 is CAASRDPGTRETQYF. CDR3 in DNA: TGTGCCGCCAGCAGAGATCCCGGGACGCGCGAGACCCAGTACTTC.

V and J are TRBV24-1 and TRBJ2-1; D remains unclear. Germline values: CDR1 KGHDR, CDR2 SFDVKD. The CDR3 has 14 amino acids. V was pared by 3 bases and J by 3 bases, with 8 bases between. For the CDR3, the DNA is TGTGCCACCAGTGATGGTAGCAACTACAATGAGCAGTTCTTC. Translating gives CATSDGSNYNEQFF.

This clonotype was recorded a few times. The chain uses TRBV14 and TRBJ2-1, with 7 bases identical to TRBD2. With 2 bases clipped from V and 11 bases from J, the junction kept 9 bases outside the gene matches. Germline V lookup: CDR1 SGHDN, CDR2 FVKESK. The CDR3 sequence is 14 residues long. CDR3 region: CASSQFGRGVQQFF. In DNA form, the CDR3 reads TGTGCCAGCAGCCAATTTGGCCGGGGGGTTCAGCAGTTCTTC. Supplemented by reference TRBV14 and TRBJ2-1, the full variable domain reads EAGVTQFPSHSVIEKGQTVTLRCDPISGHDNLYWYRRVMGKEIKFLLHFVKESKQDESGMPNNRFLAERTGGTYSTLKVQPAELEDSGVYFCASSQFGRGVQQFFGPGTRLTVL.

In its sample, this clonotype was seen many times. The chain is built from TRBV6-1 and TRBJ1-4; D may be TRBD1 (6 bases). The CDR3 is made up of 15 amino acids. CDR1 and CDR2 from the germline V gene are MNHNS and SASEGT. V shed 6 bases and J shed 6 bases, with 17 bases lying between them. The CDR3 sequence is CASRPYRDGDEKLFF. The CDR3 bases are TGTGCCAGCAGACCCTACAGGGACGGGGATGAAAAACTGTTTTTT.

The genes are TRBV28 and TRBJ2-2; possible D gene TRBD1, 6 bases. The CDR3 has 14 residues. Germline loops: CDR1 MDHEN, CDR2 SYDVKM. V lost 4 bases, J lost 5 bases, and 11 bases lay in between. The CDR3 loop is CASSSYRVTGELFF. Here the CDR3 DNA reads TGTGCCAGCAGTTCCTACAGGGTTACCGGGGAGCTGTTTTTT.

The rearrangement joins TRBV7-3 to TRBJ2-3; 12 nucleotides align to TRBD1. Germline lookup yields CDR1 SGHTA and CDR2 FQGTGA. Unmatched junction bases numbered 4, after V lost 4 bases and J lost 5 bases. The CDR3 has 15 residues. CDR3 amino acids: CASSYGTGGLDTQYF. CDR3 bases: TGTGCCAGCAGCTACGGGACAGGGGGCTTAGATACGCAGTATTTT.

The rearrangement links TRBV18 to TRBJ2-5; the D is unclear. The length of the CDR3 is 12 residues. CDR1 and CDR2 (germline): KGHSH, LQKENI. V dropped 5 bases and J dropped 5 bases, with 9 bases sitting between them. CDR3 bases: TGTGCCAGCTCAAATTTCTCCGAGACCCAGTACTTC. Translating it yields CASSNFSETQYF.

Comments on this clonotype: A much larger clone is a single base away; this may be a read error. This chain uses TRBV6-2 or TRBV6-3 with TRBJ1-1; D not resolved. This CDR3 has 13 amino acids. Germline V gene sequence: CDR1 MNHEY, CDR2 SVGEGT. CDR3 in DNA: TGTGCCAGCCACATGGGCAGCAACACTGATGCTTTCTTT. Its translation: CASHMGSNTDAFF.